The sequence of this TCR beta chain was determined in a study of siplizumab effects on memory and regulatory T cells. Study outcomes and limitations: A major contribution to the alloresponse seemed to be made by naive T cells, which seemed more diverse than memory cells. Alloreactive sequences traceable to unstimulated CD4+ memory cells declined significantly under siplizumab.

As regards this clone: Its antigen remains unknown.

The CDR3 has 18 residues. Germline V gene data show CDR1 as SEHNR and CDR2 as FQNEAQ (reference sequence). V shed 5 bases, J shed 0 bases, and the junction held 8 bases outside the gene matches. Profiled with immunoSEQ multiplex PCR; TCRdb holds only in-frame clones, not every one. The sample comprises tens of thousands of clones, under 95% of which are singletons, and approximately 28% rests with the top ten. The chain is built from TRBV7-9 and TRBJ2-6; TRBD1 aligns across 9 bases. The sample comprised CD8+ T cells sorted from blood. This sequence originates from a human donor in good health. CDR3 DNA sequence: TGTGCCAGCAGCGCACAGGGGGCGGCCTACTCTGGGGCCAACGTCCTGACTTTC. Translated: CASSAQGAAYSGANVLTF.